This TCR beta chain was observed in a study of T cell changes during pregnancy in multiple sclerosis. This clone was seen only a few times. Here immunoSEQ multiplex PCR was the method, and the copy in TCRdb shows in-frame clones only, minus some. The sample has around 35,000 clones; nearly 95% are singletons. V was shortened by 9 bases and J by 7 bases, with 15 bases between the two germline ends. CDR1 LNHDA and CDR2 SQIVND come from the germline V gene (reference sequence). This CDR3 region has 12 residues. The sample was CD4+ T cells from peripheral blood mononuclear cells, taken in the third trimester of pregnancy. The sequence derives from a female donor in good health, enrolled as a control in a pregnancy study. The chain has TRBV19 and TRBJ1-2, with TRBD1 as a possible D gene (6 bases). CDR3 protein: CASFSGGGGYTF. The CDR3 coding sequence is TGTGCCAGCTTTAGTGGGGGCGGTGGCTACACCTTC.